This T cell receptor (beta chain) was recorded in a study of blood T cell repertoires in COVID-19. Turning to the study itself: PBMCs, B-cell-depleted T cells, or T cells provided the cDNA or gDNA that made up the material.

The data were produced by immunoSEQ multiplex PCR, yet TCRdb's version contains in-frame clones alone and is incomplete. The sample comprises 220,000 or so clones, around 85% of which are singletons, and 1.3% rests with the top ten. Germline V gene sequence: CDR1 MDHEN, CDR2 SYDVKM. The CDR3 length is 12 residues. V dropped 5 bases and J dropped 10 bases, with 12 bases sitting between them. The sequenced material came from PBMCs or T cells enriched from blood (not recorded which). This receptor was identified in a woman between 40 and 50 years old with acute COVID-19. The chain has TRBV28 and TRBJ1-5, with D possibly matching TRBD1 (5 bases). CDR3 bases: TGTGCCAGCAGTATCCCGACAGATCCCCAGCATTTT. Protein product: CASSIPTDPQHF.